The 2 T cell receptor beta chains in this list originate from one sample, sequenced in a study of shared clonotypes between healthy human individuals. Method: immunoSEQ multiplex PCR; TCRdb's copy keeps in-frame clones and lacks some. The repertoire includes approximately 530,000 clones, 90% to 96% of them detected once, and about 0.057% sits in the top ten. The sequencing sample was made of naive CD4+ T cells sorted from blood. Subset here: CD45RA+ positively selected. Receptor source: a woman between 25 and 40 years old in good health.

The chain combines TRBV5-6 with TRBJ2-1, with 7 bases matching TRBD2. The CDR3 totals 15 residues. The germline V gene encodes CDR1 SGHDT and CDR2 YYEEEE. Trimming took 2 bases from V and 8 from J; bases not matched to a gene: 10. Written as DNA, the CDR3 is TGTGCCAGCAGCTTTCCCCTAGCGGTTACCCATGAGCAGTTCTTC. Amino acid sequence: CASSFPLAVTHEQFF.

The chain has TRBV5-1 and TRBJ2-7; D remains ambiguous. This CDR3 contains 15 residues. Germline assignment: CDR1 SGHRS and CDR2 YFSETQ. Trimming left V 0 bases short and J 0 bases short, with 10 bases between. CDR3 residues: CASSLVATSSYEQYF. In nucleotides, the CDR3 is TGCGCCAGCAGCTTGGTGGCTACCAGCTCCTACGAGCAGTACTTC.